This TCR beta chain was identified in a study of breast tumors, draining lymph nodes, adjacent tissues. Study-level points and caveats: Compared with lymph nodes, tumors were less diverse; compared with nontumor tissue, more. Most tumor T cells seemingly derive from lymph node, then expand in tumor.

Samples came from axillary lymph nodes draining the breast cancer. V trimming: 1 base; J trimming: 11 bases; junction bases outside the gene matches: 10. Germline V lookup: CDR1 SGDLS, CDR2 YYNGEE. The CDR3 loop spans 16 amino acids. As to this clonotype: Its target is not known.

TCRdb processed the multiplex PCR reads anew with MiXCR; each CDR3 protein has one entry. Of approximately 280,000 distinct CDR3 sequences listed, 30% are singletons. The material sequenced was axillary lymph node tissue. The receptor was derived from a female donor with breast cancer. Some clones in this sample may be carry-over from other donors' samples. The chain joins TRBV9 to TRBJ2-3, with 13 bases fitting TRBD2. The CDR3 loop reads CASSVMTSGRYNEQYF. The CDR3 nucleotides read TGTGCCAGCAGCGTAATGACTAGCGGGAGGTACAATGAGCAGTATTTT.